This T cell receptor (beta chain) was captured in a study of blood T cells in healthy people across ages. At the level of the study: Capturing about one barcoded beta molecule per two T cells was achieved by template switching. Study-level findings and limits: Naive CD4+ cell counts and diversity both ran higher in long-lived than in aged donors.

With each sample, at least 5 micrograms of total RNA were extracted. The CDR3 has 16 residues. J was trimmed by 5 bases and V by 5 bases; bases with no gene match: 7. Germline V CDR1 and CDR2: MGHDK, SYGVNS. Combining a sample-barcoded 5' primer with a J-beta primer mix, a second PCR ran for roughly 7 to 12 cycles. TCRdb reprocessed the 5' RACE reads via MiXCR and lists one record per CDR3 protein. In the table there are fewer than 900,000 distinct CDR3 sequences, roughly 43% of which are singletons. As concerns this clonotype: Its matching antigen is unknown.

The sample taken for sequencing was blood. The V and J genes are TRBV25-1 and TRBJ2-1; TRBD2 aligns across 12 bases. The receptor was derived from a woman aged 55-75 years in good health. The CDR3 loop reads CASSKRTSGTHNEQFF. CDR3 nucleotides: TGTGCCAGCAGTAAGAGGACTAGCGGGACCCACAATGAGCAGTTCTTC.